This T cell receptor (beta chain) was identified during a study of control samples from healthy donors and cancer patients. Only a few counts were recorded for this clone. Assay: immunoSEQ multiplex PCR; the TCRdb copy retains only in-frame clones and omits some. The sample has around 140,000 clones, approximately 94% seen once. CDR3 length: 14 residues. The V and J ends lost 5 bases and 5 bases respectively, with 16 bases between them. In germline, CDR1 is SEHNR, CDR2 FQNEAQ (reference sequence). Sequencing was performed on blood. This receptor was obtained from a man aged 35 to 55 in good health. The chain joins TRBV7-9 to TRBJ2-7; D is perhaps TRBD2 (6 bases). The CDR3 DNA is TGTGCCAGCAGCCCGCACGGGGGATTGGACGAGCAGTACTTC. This codes for CASSPHGGLDEQYF.